The rows below give T cell receptor beta chains drawn from one sample of a study of neurological immune-mediated disorders. TCRdb re-called the 5' RACE reads through MiXCR, storing one row per CDR3 protein. The sample carries tens of thousands of distinct CDR3 sequences, 5.8% recorded once. The sequencing input was PBMCs. These receptors all stem from a woman aged 55-70 years with multiple sclerosis. Each CDR3 is given with its conserved first and last residue. Fields, in order: CDR3 protein, CDR3 DNA, D gene, J gene, clone size, V gene. A D gene is named only where the DNA matches it firmly. Clone sizes are given selectively: once, few, many, or a class where the clone is expanded.

CASSLGKAYNEQFF | TGTGCCAGCAGCTTGGGAAAGGCCTACAATGAGCAGTTCTTC | NA | TRBJ2-1 | NA | TRBV5-6
CASREYGTGELVTQYF | TGTGCCAGCAGAGAGTACGGGACAGGGGAGTTGGTTACGCAGTATTTT | TRBD1 | TRBJ2-3 | many | TRBV12-3/TRBV12-4
CASSLEDWAGEQYF | TGTGCCAGCAGCTTGGAGGACTGGGCGGGCGAGCAGTACTTC | NA | TRBJ2-7 | many | TRBV7-2
CASSEDRGGNTEAFF | TGTGCCAGTAGCGAAGACAGGGGCGGGAACACTGAAGCTTTCTTT | TRBD1 | TRBJ1-1 | many | TRBV19
CASSADRYEQYF | TGTGCCAGCAGCGCGGACAGATACGAGCAGTACTTC | NA | TRBJ2-7 | NA | TRBV2
CASSPTVATNEKLFF | TGCGCCAGCAGCCCTACAGTAGCAACTAATGAAAAACTGTTTTTT | NA | TRBJ1-4 | many | TRBV5-1
CSAPAEVASTVRRSNSPLHF | TGCAGTGCCCCTGCGGAAGTTGCGTCGACAGTTCGTCGCTCAAATTCACCCCTCCACTTT | NA | TRBJ1-6 | many | TRBV20-1
CASTPGQALPGFEAFF | TGTGCCAGCACCCCGGGACAGGCCCTCCCAGGGTTCGAAGCTTTCTTT | TRBD1 | TRBJ1-1 | few | TRBV2
CASSPWTSCTDTQYF | TGCGCCAGCAGTCCCTGGACTAGCTGCACAGATACGCAGTATTTT | TRBD2 | TRBJ2-3 | NA | TRBV5-1
CASRGQALITDTQYF | TGCGCCAGCAGGGGACAGGCTTTAATTACAGATACGCAGTATTTT | TRBD1 | TRBJ2-3 | many | TRBV5-1
CASSPRTYSPLHF | TGTGCCAGCAGCCCCCGGACGTATTCACCCCTCCACTTT | NA | TRBJ1-6 | many | TRBV5-6
CASSSLAGQETQYF | TGTGCCAGCAGCTCGCTAGCAGGGCAAGAGACCCAGTACTTC | NA | TRBJ2-5 | many | TRBV5-5
CAIRITTGDLGDEQYF | TGTGCCATCAGGATTACGACAGGGGATCTAGGGGACGAGCAGTACTTC | TRBD1 | TRBJ2-7 | many | TRBV10-3
CASSGHTGYNEQFF | TGTGCCAGCAGCGGCCATACAGGATACAATGAGCAGTTCTTC | NA | TRBJ2-1 | many | TRBV9
CASSNLGVNEQFF | TGTGCCAGCAGTAACCTCGGAGTTAATGAGCAGTTCTTC | NA | TRBJ2-1 | many | TRBV3-1
CASSLAPGNQPQHF | TGTGCCAGCAGCCTAGCGCCAGGGAATCAGCCCCAGCATTTT | NA | TRBJ1-5 | many | TRBV5-5
CASSPTRHSGDYSYEQYF | TGTGCCAGCAGCCCCACGCGACATTCGGGGGACTATTCCTACGAGCAGTACTTC | TRBD2 | TRBJ2-7 | many | TRBV7-6
CASSPGTPAPSTEAFF | TGTGCCAGCAGCCCGGGGACGCCCGCACCCAGCACTGAAGCTTTCTTT | NA | TRBJ1-1 | many | TRBV28
CSVEGTGDTQYF | TGCAGCGTTGAGGGCACGGGAGATACGCAGTATTTT | NA | TRBJ2-3 | many | TRBV29-1
CASSHKHRGYYGYTF | TGTGCCAGCAGCCACAAACACCGGGGCTACTATGGCTACACCTTC | NA | TRBJ1-2 | many | TRBV14
CSTGGRNNGYTF | TGCAGCACCGGGGGAAGAAACAATGGCTACACCTTC | NA | TRBJ1-2 | medium-sized | TRBV20-1
CAISDPGRGNTEAFF | TGTGCCATCAGCGACCCGGGGCGCGGGAACACTGAAGCTTTCTTT | NA | TRBJ1-1 | many | TRBV10-3
CASSLGDRRQGQPQHF | TGCGCCAGCAGCTTGGGGGACAGAAGACAGGGCCAGCCCCAGCATTTT | TRBD1 | TRBJ1-5 | many | TRBV5-1
CASSPGGTLSYGYTF | TGTGCCAGCAGTCCGGGCGGGACACTATCCTATGGCTACACCTTC | NA | TRBJ1-2 | NA | TRBV28
CASSFIGDNEQFF | TGTGCCAGCAGTTTCATAGGGGACAATGAGCAGTTCTTC | NA | TRBJ2-1 | NA | TRBV27
CASSKQGTNYGYTF | TGTGCCAGCAGTAAGCAGGGAACTAACTATGGCTACACCTTC | NA | TRBJ1-2 | many | TRBV6-6
CASSIAGNYGYTF | TGCGCCAGCAGCATTGCGGGCAACTATGGCTACACCTTC | NA | TRBJ1-2 | NA | TRBV5-1
CASSLGQDKKNIQYF | TGTGCCAGCAGCTTAGGTCAGGACAAAAAAAACATTCAGTACTTC | NA | TRBJ2-4 | many | TRBV7-8
CSVAVRGDTEAFF | TGCAGCGTTGCGGTCAGGGGAGACACTGAAGCTTTCTTT | NA | TRBJ1-1 | many | TRBV29-1
CASSLGQALTGELFF | TGTGCCAGCAGCTTGGGACAGGCGTTGACCGGGGAGCTGTTTTTT | TRBD1 | TRBJ2-2 | many | TRBV7-9
CASSPPGQGQTNYGYTF | TGTGCCAGCTCACCACCGGGACAGGGGCAGACTAACTATGGCTACACCTTC | TRBD1 | TRBJ1-2 | few | TRBV18
CASSSSGGNTEAFF | TGCGCCAGCAGTTCGTCAGGGGGCAACACTGAAGCTTTCTTT | TRBD1 | TRBJ1-1 | many | TRBV5-1
CASSFGTQGAYGYTF | TGTGCCAGCAGTTTCGGAACACAGGGGGCGTATGGCTACACCTTC | TRBD1 | TRBJ1-2 | many | TRBV12-3/TRBV12-4